These 17 T cell receptor beta chains originate from one sample sequenced in a study of blood T cells in healthy people across ages. The use of a sample-barcoded 5' primer and a J-beta primer mix characterized a second PCR of roughly 6 to 11 cycles. TCRdb independently ran MiXCR on the 5' RACE reads; one entry per CDR3 protein. The sample lists hundreds of thousands of distinct CDR3 sequences, more than 40% seen once, with roughly a third in the top ten. Sequenced input: blood. The receptors come from a woman aged 60 to 75 in good health.

This chain links TRBV20-1 with TRBJ2-1, with D perhaps TRBD2 (6 bases). The germline CDR1 and CDR2 sequences are DFQATT and SNEGSKA (reference sequence). The length of the CDR3 is 17 residues. V gave up 0 bases and J gave up 3 bases, with 18 bases separating them. CDR3 residues: CSARDSGRRRGYNEQFF. CDR3 coding DNA: TGCAGTGCTAGAGATAGCGGTCGCCGGAGGGGCTACAATGAGCAGTTCTTC.

This chain joins TRBV7-2 and TRBJ1-5; D gene unclear. Looked up from germline, CDR1 is SGHTA and CDR2 is FQGNSA. V lost 1 base to trimming and J lost 4 bases, with 14 bases between them. The CDR3 has 16 amino acids. This chain's CDR3 is CASSLVFGPTNQPQHF. In nucleotides, the CDR3 is TGTGCCAGCAGCTTAGTATTTGGCCCAACAAATCAGCCCCAGCATTTT.

V and J are TRBV7-2 and TRBJ2-7, with D hard to call. The length of the CDR3 is 13 residues. Trimming pared 1 base from V and 3 bases from J, leaving 7 bases between. CDR1 is SGHTA, CDR2 FQGNSA, per germline. The CDR3 region is CASSLVEHYEQYF. The CDR3 DNA follows: TGTGCCAGCAGCTTAGTGGAGCACTACGAGCAGTACTTC.

Only a few counts were recorded for this clonotype. The chain is built from TRBV5-1 and TRBJ2-5, with TRBD1 as a possible D gene (6 bases). Trimming pared 0 bases from V and 4 bases from J, leaving 13 bases between. From germline, CDR1 is SGHRS and CDR2 YFSETQ. The length of the CDR3 is 15 residues. The CDR3 nucleotides are TGCGCCAGCAGCTTGGTCGCTACAGGGTCAGAGACCCAGTACTTC. Protein product: CASSLVATGSETQYF.

The rearrangement uses TRBV20-1 and TRBJ2-3; 8 bases are a match to TRBD2. The V gene's germline CDR1 is DFQATT and CDR2 SNEGSKA (reference sequence). Losses at the gene ends were 5 bases for V and 5 bases for J; bases not matched to a gene: 15. This CDR3 has 16 amino acids. Here the CDR3 DNA reads TGCAGTGCTCGAGCGGGAGACCTTGGTAACGGAGATACGCAGTATTTT. It encodes CSARAGDLGNGDTQYF.

The chain links TRBV12-3 or TRBV12-4 to TRBJ2-7; D ambiguous. Trimming pared 5 bases from V and 5 bases from J, leaving 28 bases between. This CDR3 comprises 18 residues. The CDR3 DNA reads TGTGCCAGCAGTCTCCCACTTCAGACTCTCCCCGGGCGGAACGAGCAGTACTTC. Protein product: CASSLPLQTLPGRNEQYF.

This chain joins TRBV29-1 and TRBJ2-7; D is perhaps TRBD1 (6 bases). The CDR3 sequence is 12 residues long. Trimming took 4 bases from V and 2 from J, leaving 9 bases between them. Germline V gives CDR1 SQVTM, CDR2 ANQGSEA. CDR3 in amino acids: CSVVNRAYEQYF. The CDR3 DNA sequence: TGCAGCGTTGTAAACAGGGCCTACGAGCAGTACTTC.

CDR3: CASSSLRGGAPLYGYTF. The CDR3 nucleotides are TGCGCCAGCAGCTCTCTACGAGGGGGCGCCCCTCTCTATGGCTACACCTTC. The rearrangement joins TRBV5-1 to TRBJ1-2; TRBD1 matches at 7 bases. V lost 3 bases, J lost 4 bases, and 15 bases stayed unmatched. CDR1 is SGHRS, CDR2 YFSETQ, per germline. The CDR3 is 17 amino acids. The variable domain in full, with the rest retrieved from reference TRBV5-1 and TRBJ1-2, is KAGVTQTPRYLIKTRGQQVTLSCSPISGHRSVSWYQQTPGQGLQFLFEYFSETQRNKGNFPGRFSGRQFSNSRSEMNVSTLELGDSALYLCASSSLRGGAPLYGYTFGSGTRLTVV.

This clonotype was detected only a few times. The chain uses TRBV27 and TRBJ1-2; D is perhaps TRBD1 (6 bases). This CDR3 is 14 amino acids long. The germline V gene encodes CDR1 MNHEY and CDR2 SMNVEV (reference sequence). V was shortened by 8 bases and J by 0 bases, with 13 bases between the two germline ends. The CDR3, as DNA: TGTGCCAGCTGGGGGCGGATGCCTAACTATGGCTACACCTTC. Residues: CASWGRMPNYGYTF.

The chain carries TRBV12-3 or TRBV12-4 and TRBJ1-2; a possible D gene is TRBD1 (5 bases). Trimming pared 5 bases from V and 0 bases from J, leaving 13 bases between. This CDR3 region has 15 residues. The CDR3 sequence is CASSLRAATNYGYTF. The CDR3, as DNA: TGTGCCAGCAGTCTCAGGGCAGCAACTAACTATGGCTACACCTTC.

V is TRBV7-2 and J is TRBJ2-1; D possibly corresponds to TRBD2 (6 bases). Germline lookup yields CDR1 SGHTA and CDR2 FQGNSA. Trimming left V 7 bases short and J 3 bases short, with 13 bases between. The CDR3 runs 14 residues. CDR3 residues: CASTGTGSYNEQFF. Written as DNA, the CDR3 is TGTGCCAGCACCGGGACCGGGAGCTACAATGAGCAGTTCTTC.

This clonotype was counted between two and nine times. CDR3 nucleotide sequence: TGCAGCGTTCCGAAAGTAAACAGGGTCCAAGGCTACACCTTC. This encodes CSVPKVNRVQGYTF. J is TRBJ1-2 and V is TRBV29-1; weak D call: TRBD1 (6 bases). CDR1 SQVTM and CDR2 ANQGSEA come from the germline V gene. The CDR3 has 14 amino acids. The V and J ends lost 5 bases and 8 bases respectively, with 21 bases between them.

V and J are TRBV7-2 and TRBJ2-7; 9 positions match TRBD1. V shed 1 base, J shed 3 bases, and the junction held 7 bases outside the gene matches. This CDR3 region has 16 residues. Per the germline V gene, CDR1 is SGHTA and CDR2 is FQGNSA. In DNA, the CDR3 is TGTGCCAGCAGCTTAGGAGGGTCGACAGGGGGCTACGAGCAGTACTTC. Residues: CASSLGGSTGGYEQYF.

This clonotype was detected only once. The genes are TRBV5-1 and TRBJ2-5, with 7 positions matching TRBD2. Germline trimming cut 4 bases from V and 5 bases from J; bases unmatched to any gene: 8. The CDR3 loop spans 14 amino acids. Germline CDR1 SGHRS, CDR2 YFSETQ. The CDR3 loop reads CASSRGVAEETQYF. The CDR3 DNA sequence: TGCGCCAGCAGCCGGGGGGTTGCTGAGGAGACCCAGTACTTC.

The J gene is TRBJ2-5, the V gene TRBV7-9; 7 positions match TRBD2. The CDR3 loop spans 15 amino acids. Per the germline V gene, CDR1 is SEHNR and CDR2 is FQNEAQ (reference sequence). J was trimmed by 7 bases and V by 8 bases; bases with no gene match: 16. CDR3 coding DNA: TGTGCCAGCGGCTACTACGGGGGGTCTTTGTCGACCCAGTACTTC. Translating it yields CASGYYGGSLSTQYF.

The rearrangement joins TRBV20-1 to TRBJ1-2; the D is unclear. Trimming stripped 0 bases from V and 2 bases from J, with 7 bases between. The V gene's germline CDR1 is DFQATT and CDR2 SNEGSKA (reference sequence). CDR3 length: 13 amino acids. CDR3 nucleotides: TGCAGTGCTAGAGATAACAGAAACTATGGCTACACCTTC. Protein: CSARDNRNYGYTF.

The table lists this clonotype with a few counts. The chain recombines TRBV10-3 with TRBJ1-2; 10 nucleotides align to TRBD1. V lost 5 bases, J lost 6 bases, and 12 bases stayed unmatched. The CDR3 is 16 amino acids. Germline CDR1 ENHRY, CDR2 SYGVKD. CDR3 bases: TGTGCCATCAGTAATCCGGGACAGGGGAATCATAATGGCTACACCTTC. Encoded protein: CAISNPGQGNHNGYTF.